The T cell receptor (beta chain) under discussion was sequenced for a study of blood T cell repertoires in COVID-19. Turning to the study itself: Both acute and convalescent COVID-19 samples were obtained from the United States, Italy and Spain.

CDR1 and CDR2 from the germline V gene are GTSNPN and SVGIG (reference sequence). J gave up 4 bases and V 1 base, and 1 base lay outside the gene matches. The CDR3 sequence is 13 residues long. The table came from immunoSEQ multiplex PCR; TCRdb's copy has only in-frame clones and leaves some out. The table lists 150,000 to 200,000 clones, 65% to 90% of them singletons. The sequence was obtained from a man aged 50-59 years who had recovered from COVID-19. The chain couples TRBV30 to TRBJ1-5, with 7 bases lining up with TRBD1. Sequenced material: PBMCs or T cells enriched from blood (not recorded which). The CDR3 protein is CAWSGDRNQPQHF. The CDR3 nucleotides read TGTGCCTGGAGTGGGGACAGAAATCAGCCCCAGCATTTT.